This paragraph reports one T cell receptor beta chain. Specified time point: pre-treatment baseline. Blood was drawn before treatment and at week 3 after checkpoint blockade. This record belongs to a study of blood T cell dynamics during melanoma immunotherapy. Study-wide context: Patients with metastatic melanoma got pembrolizumab or nivolumab-ipilimumab as first-line care.

TCRdb's copy holds only in-frame clones and misses some; the assay was immunoSEQ multiplex PCR. The repertoire includes several thousand clones, 85% to 95% of them detected once, and 12% sits in the top ten. V lost 4 bases and J 3 bases, leaving 6 bases between the germline ends. The CDR3 runs 12 residues. Per the germline V gene, CDR1 is SGHKS and CDR2 is YYEKEE (reference sequence). The chain has TRBV5-5 and TRBJ2-3; no reliable D call. This sample comprised cell-free DNA from blood, obtained from a patient treated with checkpoint blockade. The origin of this receptor is a human donor with melanoma. Here the CDR3 DNA reads TGTGCCAGCAGCAGTCTAACAGATACGCAGTATTTT. Translating it yields CASSSLTDTQYF.